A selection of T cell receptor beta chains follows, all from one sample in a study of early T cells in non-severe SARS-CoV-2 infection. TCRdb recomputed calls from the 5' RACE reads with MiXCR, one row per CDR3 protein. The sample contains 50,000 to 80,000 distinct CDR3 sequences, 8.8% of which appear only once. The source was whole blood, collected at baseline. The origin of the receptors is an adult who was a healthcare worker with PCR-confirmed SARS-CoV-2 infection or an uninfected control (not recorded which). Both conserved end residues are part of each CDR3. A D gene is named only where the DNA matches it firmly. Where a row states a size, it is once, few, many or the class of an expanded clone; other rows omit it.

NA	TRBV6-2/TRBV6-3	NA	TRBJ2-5	CASSGRAQETQYF	TGTGCCAGCAGTGGGAGAGCTCAAGAGACCCAGTACTTC
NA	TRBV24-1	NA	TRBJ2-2	CATRDIPYHLANTGELFF	TGTGCCACCAGGGACATCCCGTACCACCTCGCGAACACCGGGGAGCTGTTTTTT
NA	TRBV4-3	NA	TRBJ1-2	CASSQDSGYGYTF	TGCGCCAGCAGCCAAGATAGTGGCTATGGCTACACCTTC
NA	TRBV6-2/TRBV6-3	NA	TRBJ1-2	CASRARDYGYTF	TGTGCCAGCAGGGCCAGGGACTATGGCTACACCTTC
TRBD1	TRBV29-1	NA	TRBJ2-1	CSVDPGQGYNEQFF	TGCAGCGTTGACCCGGGACAGGGCTACAATGAGCAGTTCTTC
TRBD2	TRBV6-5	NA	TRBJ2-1	CASRGLAGVGGFNEQFF	TGTGCCAGCAGGGGACTAGCGGGAGTGGGGGGCTTCAATGAGCAGTTCTTC
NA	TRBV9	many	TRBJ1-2	CASSVDRYGYTF	TGTGCCAGCAGCGTAGATCGCTATGGCTACACCTTC
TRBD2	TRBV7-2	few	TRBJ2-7	CASSRRQAGTYEQYF	TGTGCCAGCAGCCGGAGGCAAGCGGGGACCTACGAGCAGTACTTC
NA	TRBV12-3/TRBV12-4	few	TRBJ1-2	CASSPGRGYGYTF	TGTGCCAGCAGCCCCGGGCGTGGCTATGGCTACACCTTC
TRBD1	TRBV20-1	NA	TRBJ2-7	CSALGGFLAEQYF	TGCAGTGCTCTAGGGGGCTTTCTGGCGGAGCAGTACTTC
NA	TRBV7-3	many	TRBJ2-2	CASSLTRDTGELFF	TGTGCCAGCAGCTTAACCAGAGACACCGGGGAGCTGTTTTTT
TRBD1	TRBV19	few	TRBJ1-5	CASSIVPQGAGPHF	TGTGCCAGTAGTATAGTACCCCAGGGGGCTGGTCCGCATTTT
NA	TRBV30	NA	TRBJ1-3	CAWKGLGNTIYF	TGTGCCTGGAAAGGGCTGGGAAACACCATATATTTT
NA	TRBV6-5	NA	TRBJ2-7	CASSYSGAGAYEQYF	TGTGCCAGCAGTTACTCAGGAGCAGGGGCCTACGAGCAGTACTTC
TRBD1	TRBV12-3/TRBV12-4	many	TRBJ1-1	CASSAGGGNTEAFF	TGTGCCAGCAGTGCAGGGGGAGGTAACACTGAAGCTTTCTTT
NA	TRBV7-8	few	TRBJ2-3	CASRPPGLSTDTQYF	TGTGCCAGCAGGCCCCCGGGTCTTAGCACAGATACGCAGTATTTT
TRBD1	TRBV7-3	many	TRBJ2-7	CASSFGQGEVYEQYF	TGTGCCAGCAGCTTCGGACAGGGGGAGGTTTACGAGCAGTACTTC
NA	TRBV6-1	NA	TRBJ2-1	CASSEPGLGGVNEQFF	TGTGCCAGCAGTGAACCGGGATTAGGAGGTGTCAATGAGCAGTTCTTC
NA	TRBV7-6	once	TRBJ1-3	CASSPGVGNTIYF	TGTGCCAGCAGCCCAGGGGTTGGAAACACCATATATTTT
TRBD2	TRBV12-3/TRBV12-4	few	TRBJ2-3	CASSLGGLAGGPTDTQYF	TGTGCCAGCAGTTTAGGGGGCCTAGCGGGAGGGCCCACAGATACGCAGTATTTT
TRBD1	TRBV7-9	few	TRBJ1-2	CASSPHPRDRGNYGYTF	TGTGCCAGCAGCCCACACCCCCGGGACAGGGGAAACTATGGCTACACCTTC
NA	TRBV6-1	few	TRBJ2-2	CASSATQGSGELFF	TGTGCCAGCAGTGCAACACAGGGTTCCGGGGAGCTGTTTTTT
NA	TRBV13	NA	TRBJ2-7	CASSPFGVEQYF	TGTGCCAGCAGCCCCTTCGGGGTTGAGCAGTACTTC
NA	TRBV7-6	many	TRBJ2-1	CASSLSGAYNEQFF	TGTGCCAGCAGCTTATCCGGGGCATACAATGAGCAGTTCTTC
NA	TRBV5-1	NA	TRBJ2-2	CASSLVERNTGELFF	TGCGCCAGCAGCTTGGTGGAGCGGAACACCGGGGAGCTGTTTTTT